This TCR beta chain is drawn from a study of graft-versus-host responses after intestinal transplantation. Concerning this clone itself: Its antigen is as yet unknown.

Germline V gene lookup returns CDR1 MNHEY and CDR2 SMNVEV (reference sequence). This CDR3 is 17 amino acids long. Trimming cost V 5 bases and J 2 bases; bases outside gene matches: 11. TCRdb's table, derived via immunoSEQ multiplex PCR, lists solely in-frame clones and lacks some. The sample consists of around 110,000 clones, over 75% of them appearing once. Sequencing was performed on unstimulated CD4+ T cells sorted from spleen or lymph node cells, taken before intestinal transplant. This receptor was taken from a human donor who received an intestinal transplant. The chain couples TRBV27 to TRBJ2-3; 9 bases are shared with TRBD2. Here the CDR3 DNA reads TGTGCCAGCAGTCCGCACAATAGCGGGGGACACACAGATACGCAGTATTTT. This translates into CASSPHNSGGHTDTQYF.